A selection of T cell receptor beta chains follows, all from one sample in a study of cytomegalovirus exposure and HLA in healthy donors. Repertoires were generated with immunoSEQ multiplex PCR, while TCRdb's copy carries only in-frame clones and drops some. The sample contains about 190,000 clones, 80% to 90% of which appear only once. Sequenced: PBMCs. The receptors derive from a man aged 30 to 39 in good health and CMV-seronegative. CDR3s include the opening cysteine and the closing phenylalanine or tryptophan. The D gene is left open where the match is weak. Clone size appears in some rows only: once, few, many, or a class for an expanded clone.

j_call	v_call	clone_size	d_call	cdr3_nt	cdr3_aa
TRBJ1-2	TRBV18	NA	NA	TGTGCCAGCTCACCGGGCAGGGGACGCTACACCTTC	CASSPGRGRYTF
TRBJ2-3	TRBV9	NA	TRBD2	TGTGCCAGCAGCGTAGGACTAGCGGGCACAGATACGCAGTATTTT	CASSVGLAGTDTQYF
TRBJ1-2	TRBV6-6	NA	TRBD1	TGTGCCAGCAGTTACACACGGGACAGGGGCTATGGCTACACCTTC	CASSYTRDRGYGYTF
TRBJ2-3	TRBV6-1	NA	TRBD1	TGTGCCAGCAGTGAAGGCGTCCGGGTACAGGGGGTTGGAGATACGCAGTATTTT	CASSEGVRVQGVGDTQYF
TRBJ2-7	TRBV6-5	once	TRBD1	TGTGCCAGCAGTTACGTCCCGACAGGGGCTGGGAACGAGCAGTACTTC	CASSYVPTGAGNEQYF
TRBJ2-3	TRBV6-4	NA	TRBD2	TGTGCCAGCAGTGACGATGGCGGGGGGGGAGGTACGCAGTATTTT	CASSDDGGGGGTQYF
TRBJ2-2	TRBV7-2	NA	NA	TGTGCCAGCATCCAAAGTACTTTTAACCTGGGGAGCGGGGAGCTGTTTTTT	CASIQSTFNLGSGELFF
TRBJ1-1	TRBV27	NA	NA	TGTGCCAGCAGTTTACTTAGGGGCGGTGGCACTGAAGCTTTCTTT	CASSLLRGGGTEAFF
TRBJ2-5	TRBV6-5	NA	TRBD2	TGTGCCAGCAGCCGTCCGCGGGCGGGAGGGCCCACCCAGTACTTC	CASSRPRAGGPTQYF
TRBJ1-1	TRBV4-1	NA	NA	TGCGCCAGCAGCCTAATAACAGGGCGCATGAACACTGAAGCTTTCTTT	CASSLITGRMNTEAFF
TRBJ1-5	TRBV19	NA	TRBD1	TGTGCCAGTAGGCCAGGGGGCTTTCAGCCCCAGCATTTT	CASRPGGFQPQHF
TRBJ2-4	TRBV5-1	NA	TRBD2	TGCGCCAGCAGCCCCGCTAGCGCGGGAGAGGGGAACATTCAGTACTTC	CASSPASAGEGNIQYF
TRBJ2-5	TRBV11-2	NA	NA	TGTGCCAGCAGCTCCAGGGCTCAAGAGACCCAGTACTTC	CASSSRAQETQYF
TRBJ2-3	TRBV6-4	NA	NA	TGTGCCAGTAGGGACGGACATACCCGGGATACGCAGTATTTT	CASRDGHTRDTQYF
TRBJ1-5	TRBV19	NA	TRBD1	TGTGCCAGTAGTCTAGGACAGGGCAAGGGCAATCAGCCCCAGCATTTT	CASSLGQGKGNQPQHF
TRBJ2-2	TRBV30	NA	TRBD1	TGTGCCTGGAGTATGGGGACAGACCACACCGGGGAGCTGTTTTTT	CAWSMGTDHTGELFF
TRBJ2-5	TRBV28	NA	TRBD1	TGTGCCAGCAGACGCAGACAGGGGGCGTTGGAGACCCAGTACTTC	CASRRRQGALETQYF
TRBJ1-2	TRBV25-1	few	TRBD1	TGTGCCAGCAGCCTAACAGGGGGCGGGGGAGGCTACACCTTC	CASSLTGGGGGYTF
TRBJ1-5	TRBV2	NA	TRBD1	TGTGCCAGCAGTGGGCTGGACAGGGGTCAGCCCCAGCATTTT	CASSGLDRGQPQHF
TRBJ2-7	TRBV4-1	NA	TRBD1	TGCGCCAGCAGCCAAGATTTAGGGGGCGCGATCTACGAGCAGTACTTC	CASSQDLGGAIYEQYF
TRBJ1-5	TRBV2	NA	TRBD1	TGTGCCAGCAGTGAAGAGACAGGGGGCAATCAGCCCCAGCATTTT	CASSEETGGNQPQHF
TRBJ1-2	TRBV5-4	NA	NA	TGTGCCAGCAGCTTGGAAGAGGGGGAAGAGTATGGCTACACCTTC	CASSLEEGEEYGYTF
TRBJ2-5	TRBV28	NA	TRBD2	TGTGCCAGCGGGGTTGGGGGGTCGGGAGGGGAGACCCAGTACTTC	CASGVGGSGGETQYF
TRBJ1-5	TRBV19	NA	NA	TGTGCCAGTAGAACGGGAGGGGGACGTGGGTCTCAGCCCCAGCATTTT	CASRTGGGRGSQPQHF
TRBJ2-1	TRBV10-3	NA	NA	TGTGCCATCAGTGAGTCTGGAGTATCGGGGGTTAACAATGAGCAGTTCTTC	CAISESGVSGVNNEQFF
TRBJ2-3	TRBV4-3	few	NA	TGCGCCAGCAGCCCGGGGGGCCGGGGCACAGATACGCAGTATTTT	CASSPGGRGTDTQYF
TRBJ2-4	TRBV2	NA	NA	TGTGCCAGCATGGGGGGAATAGCCAAAAACAGTCAGTACTTC	CASMGGIAKNSQYF
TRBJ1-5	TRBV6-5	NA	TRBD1	TGTGCCAGCAGCACAGACAGGGGGGGCAATCAGCCCCAGCATTTT	CASSTDRGGNQPQHF
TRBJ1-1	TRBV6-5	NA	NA	TGTGCCAGCAGTCAGGGGCGTACTGAAGCTTTCTTT	CASSQGRTEAFF
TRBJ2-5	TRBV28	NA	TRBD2	TGTGCCAGCAGTCTAATAGCGGGGCAAGAGACCCAGTACTTC	CASSLIAGQETQYF
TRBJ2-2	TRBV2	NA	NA	TGTGCCAGCAGGACCTACGGACACTCAAACACCGGGGAGCTGTTTTTT	CASRTYGHSNTGELFF
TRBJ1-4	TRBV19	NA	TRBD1	TGTGCCAGTAGTCCTAGGGGGCAATATGATGAAAAACTGTTTTTT	CASSPRGQYDEKLFF
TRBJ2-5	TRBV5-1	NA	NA	TGCGCCAGCAGCAGTGGTGGTCGGGAGACCCAGTACTTC	CASSSGGRETQYF
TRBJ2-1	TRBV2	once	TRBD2	TGTGCCAGCAAGGGAGGGGAATACAATGAGCAGTTCTTC	CASKGGEYNEQFF
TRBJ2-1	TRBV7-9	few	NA	TGTGCCAGCAGCTCATACGGAGGGCCCGATGAGCAGTTCTTC	CASSSYGGPDEQFF
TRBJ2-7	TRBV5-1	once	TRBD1	TGCGCCAGCAGCCAGAGGACAGGCAAGATCTACGAGCAGTACTTC	CASSQRTGKIYEQYF
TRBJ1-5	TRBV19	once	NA	TGTGCCAGTAATCGGCAGGCCAGCAATCAGCCCCAGCATTTT	CASNRQASNQPQHF
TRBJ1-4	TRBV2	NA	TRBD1	TGTGCCAGCAAACAGGGGGCTATTAATGAAAAACTGTTTTTT	CASKQGAINEKLFF
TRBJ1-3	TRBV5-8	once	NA	TGTGCCAGCAGCATGTTACTCTCTGGAAACACCATATATTTT	CASSMLLSGNTIYF
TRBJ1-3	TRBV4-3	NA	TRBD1	TGCGCCAGCAGCCAAGATCTAGACAGGGGGCTTGGAAACACCATATATTTT	CASSQDLDRGLGNTIYF
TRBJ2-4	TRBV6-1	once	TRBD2	TGTGCCAGCAGTGAAGAGCTAGCGGGAGATCCCTACGTAGCCAAAAACAGTCAGTACTTC	CASSEELAGDPYVAKNSQYF
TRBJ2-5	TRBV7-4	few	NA	TGTGCCATAAATGGAGGTTCGGAGACCCAGTACTTC	CAINGGSETQYF
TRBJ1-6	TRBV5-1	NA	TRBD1	TGCGCCAGCAGCCTAGGGACAGGGGGAAGTTCACCCCTCCACTTT	CASSLGTGGSSPLHF
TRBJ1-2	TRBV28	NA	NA	TGTGCCAGCAGTCTCTGGACTGTTAATTATGGCTACACCTTC	CASSLWTVNYGYTF
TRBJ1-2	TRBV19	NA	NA	TGTGCCAGTAGTATTAGTCAGGGAGGCTACACCTTC	CASSISQGGYTF
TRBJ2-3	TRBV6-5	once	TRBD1	TGTGCCAGCACCAAGACAGGGGGCACAGATACGCAGTATTTT	CASTKTGGTDTQYF
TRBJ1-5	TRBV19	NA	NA	TGTGCCAGTAGTACAGTGTACAATCAGCCCCAGCATTTT	CASSTVYNQPQHF
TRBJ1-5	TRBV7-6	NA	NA	TGTGCCAGCAGCACCCGAGGCGGAACCAATCAGCCCCAGCATTTT	CASSTRGGTNQPQHF
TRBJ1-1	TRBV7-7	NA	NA	TGTGCTAGCAGCTTAGGGGAGGACACTGAAGCTTTCTTT	CASSLGEDTEAFF
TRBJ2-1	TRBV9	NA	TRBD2	TGTGCCAGCAGCGTAGGCGGGGGGCCGTACAATGAGCAGTTCTTC	CASSVGGGPYNEQFF
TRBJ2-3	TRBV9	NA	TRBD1	TGTGCCAGCAGCGTAGTAGGGGGCAGGACAGATACGCAGTATTTT	CASSVVGGRTDTQYF
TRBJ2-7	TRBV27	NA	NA	TGTGCCAGCAGAGGTCGGAGAAACTACGAGCAGTACTTC	CASRGRRNYEQYF
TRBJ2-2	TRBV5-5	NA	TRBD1	TGTGCCAGCAGCTGGGGACAGGGGGTGATGGAAGGGGAGCTGTTTTTT	CASSWGQGVMEGELFF
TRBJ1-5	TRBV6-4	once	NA	TGTGCCAGCACCGCGAGGGGACATAGCAATCAGCCCCAGCATTTT	CASTARGHSNQPQHF
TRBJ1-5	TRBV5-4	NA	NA	TGTGCCAGCAGCCATGCCGGGGGACTGAATCAGCCCCAGCATTTT	CASSHAGGLNQPQHF
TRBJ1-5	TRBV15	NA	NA	TGTGCCACCAGCAGAGATCGCCGGGGTCAGCCCCAGCATTTT	CATSRDRRGQPQHF
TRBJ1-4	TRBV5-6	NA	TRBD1	TGTGCCAGCAGCTTGGGGGGACAGGGCTTAGATGAAAAACTGTTTTTT	CASSLGGQGLDEKLFF
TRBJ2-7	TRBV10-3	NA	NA	TGTGCCATCAGTGAGAGTAGCGGTCCCTACGAGCAGTACTTC	CAISESSGPYEQYF
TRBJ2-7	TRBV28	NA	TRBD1	TGTGCCAGCACTCCCGGGACAGGGGCCTTCTACGAGCAGTACTTC	CASTPGTGAFYEQYF